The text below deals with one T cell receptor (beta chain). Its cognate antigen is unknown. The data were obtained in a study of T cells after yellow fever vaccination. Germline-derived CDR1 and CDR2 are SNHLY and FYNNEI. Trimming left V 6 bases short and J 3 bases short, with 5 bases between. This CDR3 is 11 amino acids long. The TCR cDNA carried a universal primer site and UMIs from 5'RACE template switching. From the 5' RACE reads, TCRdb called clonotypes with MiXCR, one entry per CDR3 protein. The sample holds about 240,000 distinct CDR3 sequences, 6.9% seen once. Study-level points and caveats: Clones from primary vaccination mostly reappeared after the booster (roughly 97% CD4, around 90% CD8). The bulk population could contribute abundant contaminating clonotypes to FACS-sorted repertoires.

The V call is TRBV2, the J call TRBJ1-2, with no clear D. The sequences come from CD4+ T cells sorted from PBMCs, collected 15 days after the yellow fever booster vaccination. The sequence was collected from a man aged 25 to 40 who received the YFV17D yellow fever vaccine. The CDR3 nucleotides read TGTGCCAGCAGGAGGGACTATGGCTACACCTTC. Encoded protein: CASRRDYGYTF.